Listed here are 30 T cell receptor beta chains from one sample, sequenced in a study of blood T cells in healthy people across ages. A sample-barcoded 5' primer and a J-beta primer mix were used in a second PCR of about 7 to 11 cycles. TCRdb used MiXCR to reprocess the 5' RACE reads, holding one entry per CDR3 protein. This sample has hundreds of thousands of distinct CDR3 sequences, with about 52% found just once. Sequences were obtained from blood. These receptors all stem from a woman aged 60 to 75 in good health.

This sequence joins TRBV24-1 and TRBJ2-1; 7 bases are a match to TRBD1. With V trimmed by 5 bases and J by 9 bases, 9 bases remained unmatched. The CDR3 has 14 amino acids. The germline V gene has CDR1 KGHDR and CDR2 SFDVKD. The CDR3 DNA is TGTGCCACCAGTGTAGGGGGCTTGAGTGGTGAGCAGTTCTTC. Its protein is CATSVGGLSGEQFF.

The V gene is TRBV20-1, the J gene TRBJ2-3; a possible D gene is TRBD2 (6 bases). The length of the CDR3 is 19 residues. The V and J ends lost 3 bases and 0 bases respectively, with 25 bases between them. Germline V lookup: CDR1 DFQATT, CDR2 SNEGSKA (reference sequence). The CDR3 DNA reads TGCAGTGCTAGGATAAGTAGAGCGGGCCGAGCATACAGCACAGATACGCAGTATTTT. It codes for CSARISRAGRAYSTDTQYF.

The chain is built from TRBV2 and TRBJ2-1; D perhaps matches TRBD2 (6 bases). V shed 5 bases and J shed 7 bases, with 24 bases lying between them. The V gene's germline CDR1 is SNHLY and CDR2 FYNNEI. The CDR3 has 17 residues. Here the CDR3 DNA reads TGTGCCAGCAGTCCTTTAAATCCTGGGAGGTTGGCGAATGAGCAGTTCTTC. It specifies CASSPLNPGRLANEQFF.

The chain recombines TRBV20-1 with TRBJ2-1; TRBD2 is a possible D gene (6 bases). Germline values: CDR1 DFQATT, CDR2 SNEGSKA (reference sequence). This CDR3 has 12 amino acids. V gave up 3 bases and J gave up 6 bases, with 9 bases separating them. The CDR3: CSASGDSNEQFF. CDR3 nucleotide sequence: TGCAGTGCTAGCGGGGACTCCAATGAGCAGTTCTTC.

This clonotype has just a few counts. The rearrangement joins TRBV15 to TRBJ1-2, with D possibly matching TRBD1 (5 bases). Trimming left V 6 bases short and J 0 bases short, with 8 bases between. The CDR3 runs 13 residues. The germline V gene encodes CDR1 LNHNV and CDR2 YYDKDF (reference sequence). CDR3 bases: TGTGCCACCAGGGACACTACTAACTATGGCTACACCTTC. This sequence encodes CATRDTTNYGYTF.

J is TRBJ2-3 and V is TRBV13, with 7 bases aligning to TRBD1. The length of the CDR3 is 19 residues. Germline-derived CDR1 and CDR2 are PRHDT and FYEKMQ (reference sequence). Unmatched junction bases numbered 17, after V lost 5 bases and J lost 0 bases. As DNA, the CDR3 is TGTGCCAGCAGCCCCTCTGACCCCCCAGGGGGAGAAAGCACAGATACGCAGTATTTT. Translating gives CASSPSDPPGGESTDTQYF.

This clonotype was found a few times. As DNA, the CDR3 is TGTGCCACCAGTGATTTTAATAGAAACGAGCAGTACTTC. Protein: CATSDFNRNEQYF. This chain links TRBV24-1 with TRBJ2-7, with D unclear. The CDR3 loop spans 13 amino acids. V lost 1 base and J lost 5, with 8 bases in between. Germline V CDR1 and CDR2: KGHDR, SFDVKD.

The chain links TRBV15 to TRBJ2-1; D is tentatively TRBD1 or TRBD2 (5 bases each). Germline loops: CDR1 LNHNV, CDR2 YYDKDF (reference sequence). The CDR3 sequence is 17 residues long. Trimming took off 4 bases at V and 3 bases at J, with 19 bases between the two ends. CDR3: CATSILPSVGVYNEQFF. DNA for the CDR3: TGTGCCACCAGCATCTTACCTTCGGTGGGGGTCTACAATGAGCAGTTCTTC.

This clonotype was counted a few times. This chain links TRBV29-1 with TRBJ1-2, with TRBD1 identical over 10 bases. Germline CDR1 reads SQVTM; CDR2 reads ANQGSEA. After removal of 4 bases from V and 8 bases from J, the junction contained 10 bases not matched to a gene. The length of the CDR3 is 14 residues. Here the CDR3 DNA reads TGCAGCGTTGTGGGCCCGGACAGGGGGTCCGGCTACACCTTC. It encodes CSVVGPDRGSGYTF.

In this sample, this clonotype turned up a few times. This sequence joins TRBV20-1 and TRBJ2-7; TRBD2 is a possible D gene (5 bases). Germline assignment: CDR1 DFQATT and CDR2 SNEGSKA (reference sequence). V lost 0 bases, J lost 2 bases, and 14 bases lay in between. The CDR3 covers 15 residues. As DNA, the CDR3 is TGCAGTGCTAGAGATCGGAGGATGACCACCTACGAGCAGTACTTC. Amino acid sequence: CSARDRRMTTYEQYF.

In its sample, this clonotype was seen a few times. The chain carries TRBV7-3 and TRBJ1-2; weak D call: TRBD1 (5 bases). Per germline, CDR1 SGHTA and CDR2 FQGTGA. V was clipped by 3 bases and J by 5 bases, with 10 bases between them. The CDR3 contains 13 residues. CDR3 in amino acids: CASSLGTEYGYTF. The CDR3 nucleotides read TGTGCCAGCAGCTTGGGGACGGAGTATGGCTACACCTTC. Full variable domain (rest looked up from reference TRBV7-3 and TRBJ1-2): GAGVSQTPSNKVTEKGKYVELRCDPISGHTALYWYRQSLGQGPEFLIYFQGTGAADDSGLPNDRFFAVRPEGSVSTLKIQRTERGDSAVYLCASSLGTEYGYTFGSGTRLTVV.

The V call is TRBV4-2, the J call TRBJ2-1; D is ambiguous. Germline-derived CDR1 and CDR2 are LGHNA and YNFKEQ. V lost 1 base, J lost 4 bases, and 14 bases lay in between. The CDR3 totals 16 residues. CDR3 nucleotide sequence: TGTGCCAGCAGCCAAGCGGGCATTTTGTTGTACAATGAGCAGTTCTTC. It translates to CASSQAGILLYNEQFF.

This clonotype was seen more than once but under ten times. The CDR3 sequence: CSVEDRTNSYNEQFF. Here the CDR3 DNA reads TGCAGCGTTGAAGATCGGACGAACTCCTACAATGAGCAGTTCTTC. This chain uses TRBV29-1 with TRBJ2-1, with no clear D. Germline loops: CDR1 SQVTM, CDR2 ANQGSEA. The germline V and J ends were trimmed by 0 bases and 0 bases, with 9 bases remaining between them. The CDR3 runs 15 residues.

This clonotype was seen a single time. The J gene is TRBJ2-5, the V gene TRBV10-3, with a tentative D call TRBD2 (6 bases). Germline V gene sequence: CDR1 ENHRY, CDR2 SYGVKD. The CDR3 contains 16 residues. V dropped 6 bases and J dropped 4 bases, with 21 bases sitting between them. The CDR3 protein is CAISAGRTAGSETQYF. CDR3 nucleotides: TGTGCCATCAGCGCGGGGAGGACGGCGGGTTCAGAGACCCAGTACTTC.

Of note for this clonotype: One end of the junction varies from germline; a read error may be responsible. This chain connects TRBV20-1 to TRBJ2-7; 7 nucleotides align to TRBD1. The germline gives CDR1 DFQATT, CDR2 SNEGSKA (reference sequence). This CDR3 contains 12 residues. As DNA, the CDR3 is TGCAGTGGGAGACAGGGAAACTACGAACAGTACTTC. Translation gives CSGRQGNYEQYF.

V and J are TRBV20-1 and TRBJ2-3; 13 bases match TRBD2. The CDR3 sequence is 15 residues long. CDR1 and CDR2 (germline): DFQATT, SNEGSKA (reference sequence). Trimming cost V 5 bases and J 5 bases; bases outside gene matches: 7. The CDR3 sequence: CSARTSGRWGDTQYF. The CDR3 DNA reads TGCAGTGCTCGGACTAGCGGGAGATGGGGAGATACGCAGTATTTT.

The gene calls are TRBV10-3 and TRBJ2-7; TRBD2 agrees at 12 bases. Germline trimming cut 11 bases from V and 2 bases from J; bases unmatched to any gene: 25. The germline V gene has CDR1 ENHRY and CDR2 SYGVKD. This CDR3 is 20 amino acids long. CDR3 coding DNA: TGTGCCCACCCAGGCGGAGTACCGGGACTAGCGGGTAACTCCGCCTACGAGCAGTACTTC. This codes for CAHPGGVPGLAGNSAYEQYF.

The rearrangement links TRBV12-3 or TRBV12-4 to TRBJ2-3; D unresolved. The CDR3 has 17 amino acids. Trimming pared 3 bases from V and 2 bases from J, leaving 18 bases between. This CDR3 is CASSFAPMAGNTDTQYF. CDR3 nucleotides: TGTGCCAGCAGTTTTGCCCCCATGGCAGGAAACACAGATACGCAGTATTTT.

This rearrangement joins TRBV2 to TRBJ1-2; 8 positions agree with TRBD1. Germline CDR1 reads SNHLY; CDR2 reads FYNNEI. The CDR3 covers 13 residues. With V trimmed by 6 bases and J by 8 bases, 8 bases remained unmatched. CDR3 in DNA: TGTGCCAGCAGGACAGGGGAAATCGGGGGCTACACCTTC. As protein: CASRTGEIGGYTF.

This rearrangement joins TRBV7-9 to TRBJ2-7; D unclear. The V and J ends lost 2 bases and 2 bases respectively, with 10 bases between them. Germline CDR1 is SEHNR and CDR2 is FQNEAQ (reference sequence). This CDR3 comprises 14 residues. The CDR3 here is CASSLTSDTYEQYF. The CDR3 bases are TGTGCCAGCAGCTTAACGTCTGATACCTACGAGCAGTACTTC.

This clonotype was counted a few times. This chain links TRBV7-2 with TRBJ2-5; 8 bases map to TRBD2. The V and J ends lost 5 bases and 3 bases, in that order; junction bases with no gene match: 2. Germline V gene data show CDR1 as SGHTA and CDR2 as FQGNSA. CDR3 length: 13 amino acids. In DNA, the CDR3 is TGTGCCAGCAGCGTTAGCGGGAAAGAGACCCAGTACTTC. Translation gives CASSVSGKETQYF. The entire variable domain, with the rest obtained from reference TRBV7-2 and TRBJ2-5, is as follows: GAGVSQSPSNKVTEKGKDVELRCDPISGHTALYWYRQSLGQGLEFLIYFQGNSAPDKSGLPSDRFSAERTGGSVSTLTIQRTQQEDSAVYLCASSVSGKETQYFGPGTRLLVL.

This clonotype was seen only a few times. This sequence joins TRBV20-1 and TRBJ2-5; possible D gene TRBD1, 6 bases. The V gene's germline CDR1 is DFQATT and CDR2 SNEGSKA (reference sequence). The CDR3 covers 12 residues. V was trimmed by 5 bases and J by 5 bases, leaving 12 bases between them. As DNA, the CDR3 is TGCAGTGCTGGACAGCCGGCGGAGACCCAGTACTTC. Protein: CSAGQPAETQYF.

V usage is TRBV2 and J usage is TRBJ2-3, with 7 bases identical to TRBD2. V gave up 9 bases and J gave up 2 bases; unmatched junction bases: 17. The CDR3 has 17 amino acids. Germline values: CDR1 SNHLY, CDR2 FYNNEI. This CDR3 reads CASAGDGGYIITDTQYF. The CDR3 DNA sequence: TGTGCCAGTGCGGGGGACGGTGGATACATTATCACAGATACGCAGTATTTT.

This clonotype was picked up many times. The chain has TRBV7-3 and TRBJ2-5; possible D gene TRBD2, 5 bases. This CDR3 spans 13 amino acids. Trimming cost V 3 bases and J 2 bases, with 7 bases left between them. The germline CDR1 and CDR2 sequences are SGHTA and FQGTGA. In DNA, the CDR3 is TGTGCCAGCAGCTTCAGCGGACAAGAGACCCAGTACTTC. This encodes CASSFSGQETQYF.

This clonotype has only a few counts. CDR3: CSVDPSGTSYEQYF. The CDR3 nucleotides read TGCAGCGTTGATCCCTCCGGGACCTCCTACGAGCAGTACTTC. The gene calls are TRBV29-1 and TRBJ2-7; either TRBD1 or TRBD2 may fit D (5 bases each). This CDR3 has 14 residues. V lost 3 bases, J lost 0 bases, and 12 bases lay in between. Germline V CDR1 and CDR2: SQVTM, ANQGSEA.

This clonotype was counted only a few times. This rearrangement joins TRBV20-1 to TRBJ2-7; the D gene is possibly TRBD1 (6 bases). Germline values: CDR1 DFQATT, CDR2 SNEGSKA (reference sequence). Trimming pared 5 bases from V and 2 bases from J, leaving 22 bases between. The CDR3 has 16 amino acids. The CDR3, as DNA: TGCAGTGCTGTCGACCGGGACAACACCCGTCCCTACGAGCAGTACTTC. It yields the protein CSAVDRDNTRPYEQYF.

Many counts were recorded for this clonotype. V usage is TRBV20-1 and J usage is TRBJ2-7; the match to TRBD2 covers 7 bases. The CDR3 totals 11 residues. Unmatched junction bases numbered 2, after V lost 6 bases and J lost 3 bases. Germline V lookup: CDR1 DFQATT, CDR2 SNEGSKA (reference sequence). This chain's CDR3 is CSARTSYEQYF. The DNA of the CDR3 is TGCAGTGCAAGGACTAGCTACGAGCAGTACTTC.

The rearrangement links TRBV14 to TRBJ2-1, with 13 bases aligning to TRBD2. CDR1 is SGHDN, CDR2 FVKESK, per germline. V lost 2 bases and J lost 10; bases outside the gene matches: 11. The CDR3 consists of 17 residues. This CDR3 reads CASSQMWTSGRGREQFF. CDR3 nucleotide sequence: TGTGCCAGCAGCCAAATGTGGACTAGCGGGAGAGGAAGGGAGCAGTTCTTC.

The chain has TRBV6-5 and TRBJ1-5, with a weak D call TRBD1 (6 bases). The germline gives CDR1 MNHEY, CDR2 SVGAGI. The CDR3 has 15 amino acids. V gave up 5 bases and J gave up 2 bases, with 13 bases separating them. CDR3 in amino acids: CASSPRPGGNQPQHF. The CDR3 nucleotides read TGTGCCAGCAGTCCCCGACCAGGGGGCAATCAGCCCCAGCATTTT.

This clonotype showed up just a few times. The rearrangement uses TRBV20-1 and TRBJ2-3; TRBD2 aligns across 14 bases. The CDR3 covers 17 residues. The germline CDR1 and CDR2 sequences are DFQATT and SNEGSKA (reference sequence). V was clipped by 0 bases and J by 5 bases; unmatched bases: 7. This chain's CDR3 is CSARDTGLAGVGDTQYF. The CDR3 region has the DNA TGCAGTGCTAGAGATACGGGACTAGCGGGAGTCGGAGATACGCAGTATTTT.